This T cell receptor beta chain is from a study of T-cell memory formation after mild COVID-19. As for the study in general: Most TCR clusters belonged to a single donor.

Germline V gene data show CDR1 as LGHNA and CDR2 as YSLEER. Trimming cost V 0 bases and J 2 bases; bases outside gene matches: 14. This CDR3 contains 19 residues. This clonotype has a handful of counts. Constant-segment primers and 5'RACE yielded cDNA libraries for TCR alpha and TCR beta, each carrying sample barcodes and UMIs. Each CDR3 protein is one row after TCRdb ran MiXCR on the 5' RACE reads. Of around 340,000 distinct CDR3 sequences listed, around 15% were seen once; the top ten hold 20% to 25%. The chain combines TRBV4-3 with TRBJ2-3; 7 bases are shared with TRBD2. Sequenced material: PBMCs or a T cell subset sorted from them (not recorded which). The source of this sequence is a man aged 18 to 30 who had mild COVID-19 (a few samples of this study predate the infection). Cell type and time point are not known. DNA for the CDR3: TGCGCCAGCAGCCAAGAGGGGCCCGTTCGAGCGGGGTACACAGATACGCAGTATTTT. Protein product: CASSQEGPVRAGYTDTQYF.